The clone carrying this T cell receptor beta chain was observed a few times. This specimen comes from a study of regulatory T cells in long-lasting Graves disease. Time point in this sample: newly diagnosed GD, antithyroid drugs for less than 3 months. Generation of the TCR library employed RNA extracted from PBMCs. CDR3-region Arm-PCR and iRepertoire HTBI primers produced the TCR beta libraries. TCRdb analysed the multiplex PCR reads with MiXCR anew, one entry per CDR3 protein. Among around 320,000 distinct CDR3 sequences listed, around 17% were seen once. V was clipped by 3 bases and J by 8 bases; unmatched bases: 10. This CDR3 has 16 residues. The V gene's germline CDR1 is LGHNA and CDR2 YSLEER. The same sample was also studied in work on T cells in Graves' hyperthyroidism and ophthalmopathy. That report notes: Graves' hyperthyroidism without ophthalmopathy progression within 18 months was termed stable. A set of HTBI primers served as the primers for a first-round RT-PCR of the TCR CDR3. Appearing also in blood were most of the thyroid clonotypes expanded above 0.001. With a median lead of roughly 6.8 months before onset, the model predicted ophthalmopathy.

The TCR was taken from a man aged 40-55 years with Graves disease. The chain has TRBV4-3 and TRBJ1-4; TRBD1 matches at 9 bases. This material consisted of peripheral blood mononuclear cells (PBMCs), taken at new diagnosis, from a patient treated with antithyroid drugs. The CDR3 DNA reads TGCGCCAGCAGCCATCAAGTGGGACAGGGAGTGGAAAAACTGTTTTTT. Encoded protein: CASSHQVGQGVEKLFF.